This T cell receptor beta chain stems from a study of blood T cell repertoires in COVID-19. Sequenced by immunoSEQ multiplex PCR; TCRdb stores in-frame clones only, minus some. The table lists approximately 210,000 clones, approximately 90% of them singletons. The CDR3 is 15 amino acids. V shed 0 bases, J shed 5 bases, and the junction held 7 bases outside the gene matches. Germline V gene data show CDR1 as SGHNT and CDR2 as YYREEE (reference sequence). The sample consisted of peripheral blood. The chain is built from TRBV5-4 and TRBJ1-2, with 7 bases identical to TRBD1. This sequence originates from a man under 40 with acute or convalescent COVID-19. The CDR3 coding sequence is TGTGCCAGCAGCTTGGTTGGAGGGGGCGAGTATGGCTACACCTTC. Protein: CASSLVGGGEYGYTF.